This TCR beta chain was retrieved from a study of cytomegalovirus exposure and HLA in healthy donors. Study in general: The use of the same platform for the approximately 110 validation repertoires and the roughly 700 first-cohort repertoires was reported by a later analysis. General observations from the study: Cytomegalovirus association was assigned to about 150 TCR beta chains.

About this clone: Its target is unknown.

This CDR3 contains 17 residues. Germline trimming cut 7 bases from V and 4 bases from J; bases unmatched to any gene: 15. CDR1 is SNHLY and CDR2 is FYNNEI in the germline V gene. The donors were members of the roughly 130-subject validation cohort (separate from the approximately 670-subject first cohort). Libraries were prepared by immunoSEQ multiplex PCR; TCRdb keeps only in-frame clonotypes and omits some of them. The sample records 200,000 to 250,000 clones, approximately 90% being singletons. The specimen was PBMCs. The chain couples TRBV2 to TRBJ1-5; 8 bases match TRBD1. The receptor's source is a woman younger than 35 in good health and CMV-seronegative. The CDR3: CASNTWGGTGSNQPQHF. CDR3 sequence (DNA): TGTGCCAGCAACACTTGGGGCGGGACAGGCTCGAATCAGCCCCAGCATTTT.